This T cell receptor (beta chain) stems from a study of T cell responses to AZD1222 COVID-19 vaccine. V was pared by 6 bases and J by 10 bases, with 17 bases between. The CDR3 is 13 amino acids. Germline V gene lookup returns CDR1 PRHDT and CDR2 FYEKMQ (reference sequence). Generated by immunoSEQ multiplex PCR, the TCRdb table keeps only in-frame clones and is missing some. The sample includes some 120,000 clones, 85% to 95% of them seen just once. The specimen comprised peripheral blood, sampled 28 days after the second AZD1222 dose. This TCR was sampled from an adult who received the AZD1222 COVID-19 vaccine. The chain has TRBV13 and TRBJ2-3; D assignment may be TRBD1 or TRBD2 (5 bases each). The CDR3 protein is CASRVSGSYAQYF. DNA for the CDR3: TGTGCCAGCAGGGTGTCAGGGAGTTACGCGCAGTATTTT.